This entry describes one T cell receptor (beta chain). The entry originates in a study of control samples from healthy donors and cancer patients. Repertoires were generated with immunoSEQ multiplex PCR, while TCRdb's copy carries only in-frame clones and drops some. Seen here are around 120,000 clones, under 95% observed once, and the top ten hold around 1.8%. The V and J ends lost 5 bases and 3 bases respectively, with 8 bases between them. The CDR3 is made up of 12 amino acids. From germline, CDR1 is KGHSH and CDR2 LQKENI. This TCR was recovered from a man between 50 and 59 years old with head and neck cancer. Sequencing was performed on PBMCs. The chain employs TRBV18 and TRBJ2-7, with D perhaps matching TRBD1 (6 bases). CDR3 amino acids: CASSVTGYEQYF. The CDR3 coding sequence is TGTGCCAGCTCAGTGACAGGCTACGAGCAGTACTTC. Full variable domain (remainder filled in from reference TRBV18 and TRBJ2-7): NAGVMQNPRHLVRRRGQEARLRCSPMKGHSHVYWYRQLPEEGLKFMVYLQKENIIDESGMPKERFSAEFPKEGPSILRIQQVVRGDSAAYFCASSVTGYEQYFGPGTRLTVT.